Below are 8 T cell receptor beta chains sequenced from a single sample in a study of blood T cell repertoires in COVID-19. Sequencing was performed with immunoSEQ multiplex PCR; in TCRdb, only in-frame clones are kept and a portion is missing. Of 50,000 to 65,000 clones in the sample, approximately 84% were seen once. Sample: peripheral blood. These TCRs come from a man aged 60 to 75 with COVID-19, enrolled during active disease.

This chain uses TRBV3-1 (or the pseudogene TRBV3-2) with TRBJ2-7, with TRBD1 identical over 7 bases. The CDR3 totals 13 residues. Germline V gene data show CDR1 as LGHDT and CDR2 as YNNKEL (reference sequence). With V trimmed by 3 bases and J by 3 bases, 2 bases remained unmatched. Here the CDR3 DNA reads TGTGCCAGCAGCCAGGGACAGAACTACGAGCAGTACTTC. Its protein is CASSQGQNYEQYF.

This clone was found once. This sequence joins TRBV6-5 and TRBJ2-1; 8 bases are a match to TRBD2. The V gene end was trimmed by 2 bases and the J gene end by 6 bases; junction bases not matched to a gene: 9. CDR3 length equals 16 residues. Per germline, CDR1 MNHEY and CDR2 SVGAGI. CDR3 in DNA: TGTGCCAGCAGTTACCCTCCGGGAGGGTCGTCCAATGAGCAGTTCTTC. Protein product: CASSYPPGGSSNEQFF.

The J gene is TRBJ1-1, the V gene TRBV19, with D perhaps TRBD1 (6 bases). The V end lost 4 bases, the J end lost 2 bases, and 14 bases lay between the germline ends. The CDR3 has 15 amino acids. Germline loops: CDR1 LNHDA, CDR2 SQIVND (reference sequence). CDR3 nucleotide sequence: TGTGCCAGTAGTACCCGACAGGAGATAAACACTGAAGCTTTCTTT. This sequence encodes CASSTRQEINTEAFF. Combining the CDR3 with reference TRBV19 and TRBJ1-1 gives the whole variable domain DGGITQSPKYLFRKEGQNVTLSCEQNLNHDAMYWYRQDPGQGLRLIYYSQIVNDFQKGDIAEGYSVSREKKESFPLTVTSAQKNPTAFYLCASSTRQEINTEAFFGQGTRLTVV.

The chain combines TRBV6-5 with TRBJ2-2, with 7 positions matching TRBD1. Germline V gene sequence: CDR1 MNHEY, CDR2 SVGAGI. Trimming took 7 bases from V and 1 from J; bases not matched to a gene: 3. The CDR3 consists of 14 residues. CDR3 loop: CASMNRGNTGELFF. CDR3 nucleotide sequence: TGTGCCAGCATGAACAGGGGGAACACCGGGGAGCTGTTTTTT.

The genes are TRBV6-1 and TRBJ1-2; D is unresolved. With 2 bases removed from V and 2 bases from J, the gap between germline ends came to 9 bases. The germline gives CDR1 MNHNS, CDR2 SASEGT. The CDR3 spans 14 residues. The CDR3 nucleotides read TGTGCCAGCAGTGAATTAGGAGGGAACTATGGCTACACCTTC. Amino acid sequence: CASSELGGNYGYTF.

The chain couples TRBV27 to TRBJ2-5, with 10 bases fitting TRBD2. V lost 0 bases to trimming and J lost 4 bases; unmatched junction nucleotides: 8. The length of the CDR3 is 17 residues. CDR1 is MNHEY and CDR2 is SMNVEV in the germline V gene (reference sequence). The CDR3 DNA sequence: TGTGCCAGCAGTTTATCTAGCGGGGGGCTACCTCTAGAGACCCAGTACTTC. Translation gives CASSLSSGGLPLETQYF.

This clone appeared a few times. The chain has TRBV2 and TRBJ1-5; 11 nucleotides line up with TRBD1. The V gene's germline CDR1 is SNHLY and CDR2 FYNNEI. V shed 6 bases, J shed 4 bases, and the junction held 5 bases outside the gene matches. CDR3 size: 15 residues. The CDR3 spells CASRLGQGGNQPQHF. The CDR3 nucleotides are TGTGCCAGCAGATTGGGACAGGGGGGGAATCAGCCCCAGCATTTT.

This clone came up once. J is TRBJ2-5 and V is TRBV27, with D perhaps TRBD1 (5 bases). The V end lost 4 bases, the J end lost 3 bases, and 9 bases lay between the germline ends. This CDR3 comprises 13 residues. The V gene's germline CDR1 is MNHEY and CDR2 SMNVEV (reference sequence). CDR3 bases: TGTGCCAGCAGTTGGCAAGGGGAAGAGACCCAGTACTTC. It codes for CASSWQGEETQYF.